This T cell receptor beta chain was retrieved from a study of cytotoxic CD8 clonotypes in ibrutinib-treated CLL. Study-wide context: On average, each sample had some 250,000 productive templates and more than 75,000 productive rearrangements. Study observations and caveats: Clonality went up at the time of ibrutinib response, stayed stable in sustained remission, and later dropped back toward its baseline level at progression. Stable or contracted on treatment, public clonotypes were also uncommon. In comparison with age-matched healthy donors, baseline clonality was higher and tracked circulating CD8+ T-cell counts.

Data came from immunoSEQ multiplex PCR; TCRdb stores just in-frame clones and leaves some out. Of 150,000 to 200,000 clones listed, around 80% are singletons. Germline CDR1 and CDR2: KGHSH and LQKENI. Trimming pared 3 bases from V and 5 bases from J, leaving 10 bases between. There are 13 residues in the CDR3. On this clone itself: Its specificity is not known.

Sequencing used PBMCs, obtained after 24 months of ibrutinib treatment. The chain uses TRBV18 and TRBJ2-5; D may be TRBD2 (5 bases). The source is a human donor with chronic lymphocytic leukemia. The CDR3 region is CASSPQRGETQYF. The CDR3 nucleotides read TGTGCCAGCTCACCGCAGCGAGGGGAGACCCAGTACTTC.